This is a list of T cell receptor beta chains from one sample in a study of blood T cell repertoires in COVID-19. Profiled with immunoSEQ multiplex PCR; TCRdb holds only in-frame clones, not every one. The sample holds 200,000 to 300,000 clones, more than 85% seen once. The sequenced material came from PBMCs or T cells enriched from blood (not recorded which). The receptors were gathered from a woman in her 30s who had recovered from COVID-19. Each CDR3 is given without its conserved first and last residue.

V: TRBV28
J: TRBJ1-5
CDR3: ASNSRKGRAQH

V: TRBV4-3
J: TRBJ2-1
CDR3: ASSPRTSEIYNEQF

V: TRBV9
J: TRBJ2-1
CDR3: ATSGTSGSNEQF

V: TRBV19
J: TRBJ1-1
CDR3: ASSIQANTEAF

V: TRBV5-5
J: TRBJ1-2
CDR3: ASSSSGTGAGGYT

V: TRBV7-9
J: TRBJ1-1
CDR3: ASSFQRDTEAF

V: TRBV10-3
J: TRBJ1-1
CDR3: AISESRELNTEAF

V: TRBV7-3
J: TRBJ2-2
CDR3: ASSFGETGELF

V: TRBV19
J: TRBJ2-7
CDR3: AIPESGIPYEQY

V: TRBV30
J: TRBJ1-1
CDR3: AWSEGNTEAF

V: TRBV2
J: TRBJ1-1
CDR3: ASSGVLNTEAF

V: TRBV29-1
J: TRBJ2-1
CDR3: SVKEGGGYNEQF

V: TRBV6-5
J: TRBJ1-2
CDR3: ASRGTGEGGYT

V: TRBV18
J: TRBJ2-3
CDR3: ASSQNSANTDTQY

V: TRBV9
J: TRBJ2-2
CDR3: ASSGTAGTGELF

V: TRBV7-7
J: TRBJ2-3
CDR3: ASSRLTSGTDTQY

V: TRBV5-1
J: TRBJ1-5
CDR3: ASSLEGATNQPQH

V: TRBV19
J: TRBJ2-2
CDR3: ASSIRPRGRERELF

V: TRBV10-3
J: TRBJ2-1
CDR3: AITPGLGAEQF

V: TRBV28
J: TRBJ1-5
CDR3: ASSFAMTVDSNQPQH

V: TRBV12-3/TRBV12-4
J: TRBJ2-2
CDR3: ASRRDRGGELF

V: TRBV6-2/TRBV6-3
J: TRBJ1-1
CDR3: ASSYYSVSEAF

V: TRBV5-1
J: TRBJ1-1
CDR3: ASSQQVEGSTEAF

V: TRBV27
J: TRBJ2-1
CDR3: ASSLPGRGNEQF

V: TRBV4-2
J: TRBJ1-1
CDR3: ASSAQAGMNTEAF

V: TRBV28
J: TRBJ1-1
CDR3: ASRVGTNMNTEAF

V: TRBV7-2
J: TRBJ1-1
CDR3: ASRAQRVLSEAF

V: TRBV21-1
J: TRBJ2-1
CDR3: ASSVRLAGDGYNEQF

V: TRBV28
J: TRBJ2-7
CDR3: ASSSAGSSYEQY

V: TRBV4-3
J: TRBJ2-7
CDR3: ASSQERASYEQY

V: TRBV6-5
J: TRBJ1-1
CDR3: ASSRDRTSNTEAF

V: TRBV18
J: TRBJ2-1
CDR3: ASSLPATTPYNEQF

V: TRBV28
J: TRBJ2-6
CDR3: ASSYGDSGANVLT

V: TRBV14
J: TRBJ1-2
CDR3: ASSQGRAYGYT

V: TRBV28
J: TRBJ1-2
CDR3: ASINPGGSNYGYT

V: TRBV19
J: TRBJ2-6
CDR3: ASKDLGGSGANVLT

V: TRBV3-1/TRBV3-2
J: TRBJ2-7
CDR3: ASSAYSGTSSYEQY

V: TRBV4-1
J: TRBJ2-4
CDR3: ASSPRPSSAPGENIQY

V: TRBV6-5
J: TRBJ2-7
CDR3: ASSYSSGTGRSEQY

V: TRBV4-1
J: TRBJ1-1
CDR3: ASSGWRGKGTEAF

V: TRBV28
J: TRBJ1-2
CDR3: ASSSWGRDYGYT

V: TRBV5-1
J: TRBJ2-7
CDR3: ASSPRTGSSYEQY

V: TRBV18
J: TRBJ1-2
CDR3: ASSPPFKEGLKLSGGYT

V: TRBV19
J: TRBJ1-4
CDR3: ASSIRTGNEKLF

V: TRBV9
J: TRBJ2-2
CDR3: ASSVRQAQGTGELF

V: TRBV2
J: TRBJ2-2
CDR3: ASSPEDRYTGELF

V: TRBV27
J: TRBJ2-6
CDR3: ASSRYSSGANVLT

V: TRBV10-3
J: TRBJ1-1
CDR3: AISERDSTEAF

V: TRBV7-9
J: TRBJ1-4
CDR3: ASSLVGGNNEKLF

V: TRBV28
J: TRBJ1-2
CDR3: AIPRSAADGYT

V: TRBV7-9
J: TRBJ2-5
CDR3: ASSLGTGRETQY

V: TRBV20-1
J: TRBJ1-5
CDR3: SAIDRGWIQPQH

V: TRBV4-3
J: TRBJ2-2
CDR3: ASSHDAGTVENTGELF

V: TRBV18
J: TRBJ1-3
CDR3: ASSPSRTGAVPGNTIY

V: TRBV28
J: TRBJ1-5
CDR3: ASRVGAGSNQPQH